The next 26 T cell receptor beta chains were all read from a single sample in a study of blood T cell repertoires in COVID-19. TCRdb keeps only in-frame clones here, not all; method: immunoSEQ multiplex PCR. The repertoire holds 250,000 to 400,000 clones, with about nine tenths as singletons. Sequencing used PBMCs or T cells enriched from blood (not recorded which). The receptors were sampled from a man aged 60 to 69 who had recovered from COVID-19.

The V call is TRBV5-1, the J call TRBJ2-1, with TRBD1 identical over 9 bases. The V gene end was trimmed by 4 bases and the J gene end by 4 bases; junction bases not matched to a gene: 0. CDR3 length equals 13 residues. From germline, CDR1 is SGHRS and CDR2 YFSETQ. CDR3 amino acids: CASSGTGYNEQFF. The DNA for the CDR3 is TGCGCCAGCAGCGGGACAGGGTACAATGAGCAGTTCTTC.

The V and J genes are TRBV28 and TRBJ1-2, with D perhaps TRBD1 (5 bases). Trimming shortened V by 7 bases and J by 8 bases, and 17 bases separated the two germline ends. The CDR3 extends over 13 amino acids. Germline V gene data show CDR1 as MDHEN and CDR2 as SYDVKM. The CDR3 region is CASTIGGGYGYTF. The CDR3 bases are TGTGCCAGCACCATCGGGGGAGGGTACGGCTACACCTTC.

On this clone: Other DNA sequences of this sample code for an identical CDR3. The chain employs TRBV6-1 and TRBJ1-1; TRBD1 is a possible D gene (5 bases). V lost 0 bases and J 8 bases, leaving 10 bases between the germline ends. Germline V CDR1 and CDR2: MNHNS, SASEGT. This CDR3 comprises 13 residues. The CDR3 loop is CASSEAGGTEAFF. Written as DNA, the CDR3 is TGTGCCAGCAGTGAAGCGGGCGGGACCGAAGCTTTCTTT.

The gene calls are TRBV18 and TRBJ1-3; 8 bases line up with TRBD1. V lost 4 bases to trimming and J lost 0 bases; unmatched junction nucleotides: 8. Germline values: CDR1 KGHSH, CDR2 LQKENI. This CDR3 region has 17 residues. This CDR3 reads CASSRTTGDNSGNTIYF. In DNA, the CDR3 is TGTGCCAGCTCACGAACGACAGGGGACAACTCTGGAAACACCATATATTTT. Full variable domain (missing parts from reference TRBV18 and TRBJ1-3): NAGVMQNPRHLVRRRGQEARLRCSPMKGHSHVYWYRQLPEEGLKFMVYLQKENIIDESGMPKERFSAEFPKEGPSILRIQQVVRGDSAAYFCASSRTTGDNSGNTIYFGEGSWLTVV.

J is TRBJ2-1 and V is TRBV5-1; possible D gene TRBD1, 6 bases. The CDR3 loop spans 14 amino acids. Germline V lookup: CDR1 SGHRS, CDR2 YFSETQ. The V and J ends lost 0 bases and 6 bases respectively, with 10 bases between them. CDR3 nucleotides: TGCGCCAGCAGCTTGGGAGCACAGGGCAATGAGCAGTTCTTC. It specifies CASSLGAQGNEQFF.

The chain links TRBV18 to TRBJ1-4; no reliable D call. The germline gives CDR1 KGHSH, CDR2 LQKENI. V lost 0 bases and J lost 3, with 5 bases in between. The length of the CDR3 is 14 residues. The CDR3 DNA sequence: TGTGCCAGCTCACCACCCCAGGCTAATGAAAAACTGTTTTTT. Encoded protein: CASSPPQANEKLFF.

The chain links TRBV6-5 to TRBJ1-2, with TRBD1 identical over 10 bases. Germline assignment: CDR1 MNHEY and CDR2 SVGAGI. The CDR3 length is 13 residues. The V segment lost 6 bases and the J segment 3 bases; nucleotides outside the gene matches: 1. The CDR3 sequence is CASRGQGYYGYTF. Here the CDR3 DNA reads TGTGCCAGCAGGGGACAGGGGTACTATGGCTACACCTTC.

The chain has TRBV25-1 and TRBJ2-3, with D perhaps matching TRBD2 (6 bases). The germline V and J ends were trimmed by 1 base and 0 bases, with 8 bases remaining between them. Germline CDR1 MGHDK, CDR2 SYGVNS. This CDR3 comprises 15 residues. CDR3 bases: TGTGCCAGCAGTGAATGGCGGGGTAGCACAGATACGCAGTATTTT. This sequence encodes CASSEWRGSTDTQYF.

The count of this clone is one. The chain is built from TRBV7-2 and TRBJ1-1; no clear D gene. This CDR3 region has 12 residues. The germline CDR1 and CDR2 sequences are SGHTA and FQGNSA. V was pared by 5 bases and J by 3 bases, with 7 bases between. For the CDR3, the DNA is TGTGCCAGCAGCCCCGGGTACACTGAAGCTTTCTTT. Translation: CASSPGYTEAFF. Full variable domain (remainder filled in from reference TRBV7-2 and TRBJ1-1): GAGVSQSPSNKVTEKGKDVELRCDPISGHTALYWYRQSLGQGLEFLIYFQGNSAPDKSGLPSDRFSAERTGGSVSTLTIQRTQQEDSAVYLCASSPGYTEAFFGQGTRLTVV.

V and J are TRBV5-1 and TRBJ2-1; 16 nucleotides match TRBD2. CDR3 size: 19 residues. V shed 0 bases and J 6 bases; nucleotides not matched to a gene: 9. Germline loops: CDR1 SGHRS, CDR2 YFSETQ. The CDR3 region has the DNA TGCGCCAGCAGCTTGGAGAGGGGACTAGCGGGAGGGCGGGTCAATGAGCAGTTCTTC. It encodes CASSLERGLAGGRVNEQFF.

V and J are TRBV3-1 (or the pseudogene TRBV3-2) and TRBJ1-1; 8 nucleotides match TRBD1. J gave up 5 bases and V 6 bases, and 11 bases lay outside the gene matches. Germline CDR1 is LGHDT and CDR2 is YNNKEL (reference sequence). This CDR3 region has 15 residues. CDR3 sequence reads: CASSRTGGRVTEAFF. The DNA for the CDR3 is TGTGCCAGCAGTCGAACAGGGGGTAGAGTAACTGAAGCTTTCTTT.

The rearrangement uses TRBV6-1 and TRBJ2-4, with a tentative D call TRBD1 (5 bases). Looked up from germline, CDR1 is MNHNS and CDR2 is SASEGT. Trimming took 2 bases from V and 10 from J, leaving 21 bases between them. This CDR3 has 16 residues. The chain's CDR3 is CASSETRTRATVIQYF. In nucleotides, the CDR3 is TGTGCCAGCAGTGAAACGCGAACCCGGGCGACAGTAATTCAGTACTTC.

This clone was seen once. The CDR3 is CASSEAPRTSHFNEQFF. For the CDR3, the DNA is TGCGCCAGCAGCGAGGCCCCGAGGACTAGCCATTTCAATGAGCAGTTCTTC. The V call is TRBV5-1, the J call TRBJ2-1; TRBD2 matches 8 bases. Trimming removed 4 bases from V and 6 bases from J; junction bases left unmatched: 15. Looked up from germline, CDR1 is SGHRS and CDR2 is YFSETQ. The CDR3 covers 17 residues.

CDR3 DNA: TGTGCCTGGAGAATACAGGGTGTATTTCCTGAAGCTTTCTTT. Protein product: CAWRIQGVFPEAFF. The rearrangement joins TRBV30 to TRBJ1-1; tentative D call: TRBD1 (6 bases). The CDR3 contains 14 residues. The germline CDR1 and CDR2 sequences are GTSNPN and SVGIG (reference sequence). The V end lost 3 bases, the J end lost 6 bases, and 17 bases lay between the germline ends.

The J gene is TRBJ1-6, the V gene TRBV18, with D maybe TRBD1 (6 bases). CDR1 and CDR2 (germline): KGHSH, LQKENI. The CDR3 runs 15 residues. V was shortened by 5 bases and J by 7 bases, with 15 bases between the two germline ends. CDR3 nucleotides: TGTGCCAGCTCATCCGTAGGGGGATTCAATTCACCCCTCCACTTT. Translated, it gives CASSSVGGFNSPLHF.

This chain connects TRBV18 to TRBJ2-4; TRBD2 matches at 8 bases. From germline, CDR1 is KGHSH and CDR2 LQKENI. With 1 base clipped from V and 0 bases from J, the junction kept 8 bases outside the gene matches. The CDR3 has 18 residues. CDR3 DNA: TGTGCCAGCTCACCACGTCTACTAGCGGATCTAGCCAAAAACATTCAGTACTTC. Its protein product is CASSPRLLADLAKNIQYF.

This clone has more than one count but fewer than ten. The chain is built from TRBV18 and TRBJ1-5; the D gene is possibly TRBD1 (5 bases). Trimming pared 2 bases from V and 0 bases from J, leaving 14 bases between. Germline-derived CDR1 and CDR2 are KGHSH and LQKENI. The CDR3 contains 17 residues. CDR3 residues: CASSPTGPRGSNQPQHF. CDR3 in DNA: TGTGCCAGCTCACCAACAGGTCCAAGGGGTAGCAATCAGCCCCAGCATTTT. The full variable domain, with the rest looked up from reference TRBV18 and TRBJ1-5, is NAGVMQNPRHLVRRRGQEARLRCSPMKGHSHVYWYRQLPEEGLKFMVYLQKENIIDESGMPKERFSAEFPKEGPSILRIQQVVRGDSAAYFCASSPTGPRGSNQPQHFGDGTRLSIL.

The chain employs TRBV7-9 and TRBJ2-7; the match to TRBD2 covers 11 bases. Germline-derived CDR1 and CDR2 are SEHNR and FQNEAQ (reference sequence). Trimming removed 5 bases from V and 3 bases from J; junction bases left unmatched: 6. The CDR3 is made up of 15 amino acids. CDR3 in amino acids: CASSPLAGVFYEQYF. Here the CDR3 DNA reads TGTGCCAGCAGCCCACTAGCGGGAGTGTTCTACGAGCAGTACTTC.

The chain links TRBV7-3 to TRBJ2-2; TRBD2 is a possible D gene (5 bases). The germline V gene has CDR1 SGHTA and CDR2 FQGTGA. The CDR3 runs 19 residues. Trimming removed 4 bases at V and 0 bases at J, with 21 bases between. CDR3 region: CASSYLPQGSGANTGELFF. The CDR3 region has the DNA TGTGCCAGCAGCTATCTACCCCAAGGGAGCGGAGCGAACACCGGGGAGCTGTTTTTT.

CDR3 in amino acids: CASSGRQGAGELFF. Written as DNA, the CDR3 is TGTGCCAGTAGTGGTCGACAGGGCGCCGGGGAGCTGTTTTTT. This chain links TRBV19 with TRBJ2-2; 7 bases agree with TRBD1. V gave up 5 bases and J gave up 6 bases; unmatched junction bases: 6. CDR1 is LNHDA and CDR2 is SQIVND in the germline V gene (reference sequence). This CDR3 has 14 residues.

The CDR3 spells CASRNGPRSSGNTIYF. The CDR3, as DNA: TGCGCCAGCAGGAATGGGCCCAGAAGCTCTGGAAACACCATATATTTT. The chain couples TRBV5-1 to TRBJ1-3; unclear D gene. CDR1 is SGHRS and CDR2 is YFSETQ in the germline V gene. This CDR3 is built from 16 residues. Trimming left V 5 bases short and J 0 bases short, with 15 bases between.

The rearrangement uses TRBV19 and TRBJ1-2, with 7 nucleotides matching TRBD1. V lost 6 bases, J lost 2 bases, and 3 bases stayed unmatched. Germline CDR1 LNHDA, CDR2 SQIVND (reference sequence). This CDR3 spans 13 amino acids. CDR3 in amino acids: CASRLTGNYGYTF. The CDR3 coding sequence is TGTGCCAGTAGGTTGACAGGGAACTATGGCTACACCTTC.

This clone was picked up a small number of times. The chain uses TRBV4-3 and TRBJ2-7; TRBD2 matches 8 bases. Germline loops: CDR1 LGHNA, CDR2 YSLEER. This CDR3 has 16 amino acids. The V and J ends lost 2 bases and 0 bases, in that order; junction bases with no gene match: 6. In DNA, the CDR3 is TGCGCCAGCAGCCAAATAGCGGGGCAAGACTCCTACGAGCAGTACTTC. Its protein product is CASSQIAGQDSYEQYF.

The table lists this clone with a count of one. This chain connects TRBV7-3 to TRBJ2-3, with 10 bases fitting TRBD2. Per the germline V gene, CDR1 is SGHTA and CDR2 is FQGTGA. With 1 base clipped from V and 5 bases from J, the junction kept 12 bases outside the gene matches. The CDR3 consists of 18 residues. CDR3 sequence (DNA): TGTGCCAGCAGCTTAAGTAGGTCTCTAGCGGGAGTGGAAGATACGCAGTATTTT. Encoded protein: CASSLSRSLAGVEDTQYF. The whole variable domain, filled in from reference TRBV7-3 and TRBJ2-3, reads GAGVSQTPSNKVTEKGKYVELRCDPISGHTALYWYRQSLGQGPEFLIYFQGTGAADDSGLPNDRFFAVRPEGSVSTLKIQRTERGDSAVYLCASSLSRSLAGVEDTQYFGPGTRLTVL.

The rearrangement uses TRBV9 and TRBJ1-4, with D possibly TRBD1 on 5 matching bases. In germline, CDR1 is SGDLS, CDR2 YYNGEE. V was clipped by 4 bases and J by 7 bases, with 17 bases between them. The CDR3 consists of 15 residues. CDR3: CASSYDGGDGEKLFF. The CDR3 region has the DNA TGTGCCAGCAGCTATGATGGAGGGGATGGTGAAAAACTGTTTTTT.

The V and J genes are TRBV5-1 and TRBJ1-1; D gene ambiguous. V was shortened by 4 bases and J by 3 bases, with 13 bases between the two germline ends. The length of the CDR3 is 14 residues. Per the germline V gene, CDR1 is SGHRS and CDR2 is YFSETQ. In nucleotides, the CDR3 is TGCGCCAGCAGCCCTCAACCCACGGACACTGAAGCTTTCTTT. Encoded protein: CASSPQPTDTEAFF.